The T cell receptor beta chain described here comes from a study of human T cells and chemical hapten exposure. TCRdb independently ran MiXCR on the RACE reads; one entry per CDR3 protein. The table shows about 94,000 distinct CDR3 sequences, with about 9.6% occurring only once. The V and J ends lost 7 bases and 5 bases, in that order; junction bases with no gene match: 4. CDR1 is MNHEY and CDR2 is SVGEGT in the germline V gene. The CDR3 sequence is 14 residues long. Stated time point: patch test 2, 6 weeks after DPC sensitization. The treatment is: therapeutic diphenylcyclopropenone sensitization with weekly scalp DPC. The table lists this clonotype with a few counts.

The sample was whole blood, taken in connection with sensitization to the hapten diphenylcyclopropenone (DPC). The sequence came from a woman aged 40 to 50 with alopecia areata. Some clones in this sample may be carry-over from other donors' samples. The chain joins TRBV6-2 or TRBV6-3 to TRBJ2-2; 10 nucleotides line up with TRBD1. CDR3 protein: CASKWTGGTGELFF. The CDR3 region has the DNA TGTGCCAGCAAATGGACAGGGGGGACCGGGGAGCTGTTTTTT.